A single sample gave rise to the 11 T cell receptor beta chains below, sequenced in a study of blood T cell repertoires in COVID-19. The assay was immunoSEQ multiplex PCR, and TCRdb's table has in-frame clones only and misses some. The data contain 250,000 to 350,000 clones, about 90% of them seen just once; the ten biggest clones take up roughly 7.1%. The sample taken for sequencing was peripheral blood. The receptors here all came from a woman aged 45-65 years who had recovered from COVID-19.

In its sample, this clone was seen once. The J gene is TRBJ2-1, the V gene TRBV14; 8 nucleotides align to TRBD2. The CDR3 consists of 15 residues. CDR1 SGHDN and CDR2 FVKESK come from the germline V gene. V lost 4 bases to trimming and J lost 7 bases; unmatched junction nucleotides: 9. Here the CDR3 reads CASSPLREGTNEQFF. The CDR3 region has the DNA TGTGCCAGCAGCCCCCTCCGGGAGGGTACAAATGAGCAGTTCTTC.

CDR3 DNA sequence: TGTGCCAGCAGCCTATCCAGGACAGGGAACACCGGGGAGCTGTTTTTT. Protein product: CASSLSRTGNTGELFF. The chain links TRBV9 to TRBJ2-2, with 7 bases aligning to TRBD1. Germline assignment: CDR1 SGDLS and CDR2 YYNGEE. The CDR3 extends over 16 amino acids. V trimming: 4 bases; J trimming: 1 base; junction bases outside the gene matches: 7.

This clone was seen more than once but under ten times. The V call is TRBV4-1, the J call TRBJ1-3; 9 bases are a match to TRBD1. CDR1 and CDR2 (germline): MGHRA, YSYEKL. This CDR3 has 15 amino acids. The ends lost 4 bases at V and 4 bases at J; junction bases unmatched: 5. The CDR3 sequence is CASSPDRGSGNTIYF. CDR3 DNA sequence: TGCGCCAGCAGCCCGGACAGGGGATCCGGAAACACCATATATTTT.

The V and J genes are TRBV4-1 and TRBJ2-7; 15 bases match TRBD2. The CDR3 runs 17 residues. Germline CDR1 MGHRA, CDR2 YSYEKL. The V gene end was trimmed by 5 bases and the J gene end by 0 bases; junction bases not matched to a gene: 5. The CDR3 DNA follows: TGCGCCAGCAGCTCCGGGACTAGCGGGGGGAGCTCCTACGAGCAGTACTTC. Translation: CASSSGTSGGSSYEQYF.

The chain has TRBV27 and TRBJ1-6, with 9 bases aligning to TRBD1. The CDR3 sequence is 12 residues long. CDR1 and CDR2 from the germline V gene are MNHEY and SMNVEV (reference sequence). The V and J ends lost 5 bases and 13 bases, in that order; junction bases with no gene match: 3. CDR3 DNA sequence: TGTGCCAGCAGTCACGACAGGGGGCCCCTCCACTTT. Protein product: CASSHDRGPLHF.

The genes are TRBV10-3 and TRBJ2-7; 11 nucleotides align to TRBD1. Germline CDR1 ENHRY, CDR2 SYGVKD. This CDR3 comprises 14 residues. After removal of 6 bases from V and 1 base from J, the junction contained 2 bases not matched to a gene. The CDR3 protein is CAIRGTGGSYEQYF. CDR3 DNA: TGTGCCATCAGAGGGACAGGGGGTTCCTACGAGCAGTACTTC.

This chain uses TRBV19 with TRBJ2-7, with D tentatively TRBD1 (6 bases). CDR3 size: 12 residues. The germline V gene has CDR1 LNHDA and CDR2 SQIVND (reference sequence). V was pared by 5 bases and J by 4 bases, with 9 bases between. The DNA of the CDR3 is TGTGCCAGTAGTCCCAGGGGATACGAGCAGTACTTC. As protein: CASSPRGYEQYF.

The genes are TRBV24-1 and TRBJ2-5; 8 nucleotides match TRBD1. Germline assignment: CDR1 KGHDR and CDR2 SFDVKD. The CDR3 consists of 15 residues. Trimming at V came to 4 bases and at J to 5 bases, leaving 8 bases not matched to a gene. The CDR3 DNA reads TGTGCCACCAGTGACCCGACAGGGGCGGGGGAGACCCAGTACTTC. Its translation: CATSDPTGAGETQYF.

This rearrangement joins TRBV4-2 to TRBJ2-3; D not resolved. V was cut by 0 bases and J by 4 bases, with 11 bases left in between. The CDR3 totals 15 residues. CDR1 is LGHNA and CDR2 is YNFKEQ in the germline V gene. CDR3 DNA sequence: TGTGCCAGCAGCCAAGACACAGATGGCCCAGATACGCAGTATTTT. Encoded protein: CASSQDTDGPDTQYF.

This clone has more than one count but fewer than ten. The J gene is TRBJ1-5, the V gene TRBV4-1; possibly TRBD1 for D (5 bases). This CDR3 contains 15 residues. Trimming shortened V by 1 base and J by 0 bases, and 7 bases separated the two germline ends. Germline V CDR1 and CDR2: MGHRA, YSYEKL. The CDR3 DNA follows: TGCGCCAGCAGCCAAGGGGGCCTTAGCAATCAGCCCCAGCATTTT. It is translated as CASSQGGLSNQPQHF.

The chain couples TRBV7-2 to TRBJ2-6; D is unresolved. The CDR3 is 15 residues long. Trimming stripped 5 bases from V and 1 base from J, with 9 bases between. Looked up from germline, CDR1 is SGHTA and CDR2 is FQGNSA. DNA of the CDR3: TGTGCCAGCAGCGCACAGCCTTCTGGGGCCAACGTCCTGACTTTC. This codes for CASSAQPSGANVLTF.